This T cell receptor beta chain was recorded in a study of blood T cell repertoires in COVID-19. Study at large: The study drew acute and convalescent COVID-19 samples from the United States, Italy and Spain. The cDNA or gDNA used as material had been derived from T cells, B-cell-depleted T cells, or PBMCs.

This clone was detected only a few times. In the authors' methods: Reference gene primer amplification gave nucleated cell count estimates. Here immunoSEQ multiplex PCR was the method, and the copy in TCRdb shows in-frame clones only, minus some. That table supplies the V and J calls and clone size; D and trimming were determined from the DNA. The repertoire holds hundreds of thousands of clones, with about nine tenths as singletons. The ends were cut back, 0 bases at V and 0 bases at J, with 12 bases in the middle. The CDR3 has 16 residues. Germline values: CDR1 SGHRS, CDR2 YFSETQ. This sequence was found in a woman in her 30s with active or convalescent COVID-19. The sample comprised peripheral blood. The rearrangement links TRBV5-1 to TRBJ2-5, with D tentatively TRBD1 (6 bases). The CDR3 DNA is TGCGCCAGCAGCTTGGGGGACACTACCAACCAAGAGACCCAGTACTTC. Translation gives CASSLGDTTNQETQYF.